This T cell receptor beta chain was captured by sequencing in a study of T cell clonotyping in hematopoietic cell transplantation. The overall study: Recipient samples before transplant were obtained post-cytoreduction. Findings of the study overall: Pathologically expanded recipient clonotypes increased progressively from day 30 to day 180 as diversity fell. Few recipient clonotypes overlapped donors; over 97% were de novo at given depth.

The CDR3 runs to 12 residues. Deletions cut 8 bases from V and 8 bases from J, with 15 bases between. The germline CDR1 and CDR2 sequences are MNHEY and SVGAGI. TCRdb's table, derived via immunoSEQ multiplex PCR, lists solely in-frame clones and lacks some. Among roughly 28,000 clones listed, 85% to 95% were seen once. Time point defined: recipient sample about 28 days before transplant, after cytoreduction. Recipient blood drawn about 28 days pretransplant and days 30, 100, 180 after. Worth noting for this clone: What it binds is unknown.

V is TRBV6-5 and J is TRBJ1-2, with no clear D. The sequence came from a man in his forties or fifties with acute myeloid leukemia. Some clones in this sample may be carry-over from other donors' samples. Sequencing used peripheral blood mononuclear cells, obtained before stem cell transplant. The chain's CDR3 is CASGERGLGYTF. The CDR3 DNA reads as TGTGCCAGCGGTGAGAGAGGGCTGGGCTACACCTTC.